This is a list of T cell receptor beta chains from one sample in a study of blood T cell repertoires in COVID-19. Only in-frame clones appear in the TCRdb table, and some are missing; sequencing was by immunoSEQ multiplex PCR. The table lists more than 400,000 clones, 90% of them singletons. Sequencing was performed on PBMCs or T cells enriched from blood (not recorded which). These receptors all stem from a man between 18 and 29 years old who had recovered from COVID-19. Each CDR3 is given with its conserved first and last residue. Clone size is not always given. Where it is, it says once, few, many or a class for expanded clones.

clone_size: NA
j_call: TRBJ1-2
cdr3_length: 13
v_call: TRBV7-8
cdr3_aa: CATTEAGLLGYTF

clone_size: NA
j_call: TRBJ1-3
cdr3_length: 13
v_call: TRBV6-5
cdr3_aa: CASKLASGNTIYF

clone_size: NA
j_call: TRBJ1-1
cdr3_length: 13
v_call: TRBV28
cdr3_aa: CASSSTLEPEAFF

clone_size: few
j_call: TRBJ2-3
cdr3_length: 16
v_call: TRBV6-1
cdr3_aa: CASSQASGRAPDTQYF

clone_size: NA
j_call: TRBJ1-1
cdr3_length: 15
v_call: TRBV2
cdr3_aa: CASTEDEGAGLTAFF

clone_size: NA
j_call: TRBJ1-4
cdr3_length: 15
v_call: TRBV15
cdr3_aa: CATSKERTDNEKLFF

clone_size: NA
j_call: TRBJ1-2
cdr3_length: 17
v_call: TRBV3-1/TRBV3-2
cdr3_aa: CASSQTAGTGAQYGYTF

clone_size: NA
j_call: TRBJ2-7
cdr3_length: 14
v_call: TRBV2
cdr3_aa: CASSGDRALDEQYF

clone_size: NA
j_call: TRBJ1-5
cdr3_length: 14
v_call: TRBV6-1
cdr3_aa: CASSEDTGGRAQHF

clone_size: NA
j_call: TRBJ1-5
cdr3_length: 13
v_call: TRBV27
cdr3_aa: CASSLTGYQPQHF

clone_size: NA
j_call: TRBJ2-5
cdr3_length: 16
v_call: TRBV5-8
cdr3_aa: CASSLLAAGGQETQYF

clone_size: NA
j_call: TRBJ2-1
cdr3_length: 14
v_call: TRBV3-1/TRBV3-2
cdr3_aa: CASSQDSRSGEQFF

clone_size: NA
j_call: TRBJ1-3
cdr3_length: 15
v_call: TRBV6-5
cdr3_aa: CASSYWTGSGNTIYF

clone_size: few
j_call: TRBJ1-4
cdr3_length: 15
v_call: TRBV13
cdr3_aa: CASSLPGGLNEKLFF

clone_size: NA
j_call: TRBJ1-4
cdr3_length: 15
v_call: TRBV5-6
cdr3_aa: CASTIQGTGNEKLFF

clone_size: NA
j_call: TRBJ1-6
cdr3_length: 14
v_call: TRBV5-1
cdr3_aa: CASSFKVSQGPLHF

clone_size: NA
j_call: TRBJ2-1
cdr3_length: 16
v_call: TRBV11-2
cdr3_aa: CASIQLAGGRYNEQFF